Below are 8 T cell receptor beta chains sequenced from a single sample in a study of T-cell memory formation after mild COVID-19. Via MiXCR, TCRdb re-called the 5' RACE reads, giving one row per CDR3 protein. This table has some 250,000 distinct CDR3 sequences, more than 8% appearing once. Sequenced input: PBMCs or a T cell subset sorted from them (not recorded which). The receptor source for this set is a man between 18 and 29 years old who had mild COVID-19 (a few samples of this study predate the infection). Cell type and time point are not known.

This clonotype was counted only a few times. V usage is TRBV10-3 and J usage is TRBJ2-5; D possibly matches TRBD1 or TRBD2 (5 bases each). Germline loops: CDR1 ENHRY, CDR2 SYGVKD. V lost 3 bases and J 5 bases, leaving 7 bases between the germline ends. This CDR3 contains 12 residues. Written as DNA, the CDR3 is TGTGCCATCAGTGACAGGGACGAGACCCAGTACTTC. It translates to CAISDRDETQYF.

This clonotype came up a few times. The chain combines TRBV4-2 with TRBJ2-1; perhaps TRBD2 as D (6 bases). This CDR3 is built from 16 residues. CDR1 LGHNA and CDR2 YNFKEQ come from the germline V gene. Trimming pared 0 bases from V and 2 bases from J, leaving 11 bases between. Here the CDR3 reads CASSQDGLATYNEQFF. In nucleotides, the CDR3 is TGTGCCAGCAGCCAAGACGGGCTAGCGACCTACAATGAGCAGTTCTTC.

The gene calls are TRBV20-1 and TRBJ2-1, with TRBD2 matching 14 bases. CDR1 and CDR2 from the germline V gene are DFQATT and SNEGSKA (reference sequence). CDR3 length: 15 amino acids. The junction had 9 bases not matched to a gene; V was cut back by 6 bases and J by 8 bases. The CDR3 DNA sequence: TGCAGTGCAGACGGACTAGCGGGGGGCGTCGATGAGCAGTTCTTC. This codes for CSADGLAGGVDEQFF.

Only a few counts were recorded for this clonotype. The chain carries TRBV5-1 and TRBJ2-2; 9 positions match TRBD2. Germline V gene sequence: CDR1 SGHRS, CDR2 YFSETQ. The length of the CDR3 is 16 residues. Trimming took 4 bases from V and 0 from J; bases not matched to a gene: 4. As DNA, the CDR3 is TGCGCCAGCAGCCGCTTAGCGGGGGCGAACACCGGGGAGCTGTTTTTT. It translates to CASSRLAGANTGELFF.

V is TRBV12-3 or TRBV12-4 and J is TRBJ2-3; 16 bases match TRBD2. The V segment lost 4 bases and the J segment 4 bases; nucleotides outside the gene matches: 2. The CDR3 is made up of 16 amino acids. The CDR3 loop is CASSSGTSGGADTQYF. Here the CDR3 DNA reads TGTGCCAGCAGTTCCGGGACTAGCGGGGGGGCAGATACGCAGTATTTT.

This chain uses TRBV5-1 with TRBJ2-1; D is undetermined. Trimming removed 4 bases from V and 6 bases from J, with 11 bases in between. CDR3 length equals 13 residues. The germline gives CDR1 SGHRS, CDR2 YFSETQ. CDR3 region: CASSRVGGNEQFF. The DNA for the CDR3 is TGCGCCAGCAGCAGGGTTGGCGGCAATGAGCAGTTCTTC.

The genes are TRBV3-1 and TRBJ1-2, with 8 bases fitting TRBD1. The CDR3 is 14 amino acids. CDR1 and CDR2 from the germline V gene are LGHDT and YNNKEL (reference sequence). Trimming removed 5 bases from V and 3 bases from J; junction bases left unmatched: 5. This CDR3 reads CASSKDRVDYGYTF. As DNA, the CDR3 is TGTGCCAGCAGCAAGGACAGGGTCGACTATGGCTACACCTTC.

This clonotype was seen a few times. This chain joins TRBV6-5 and TRBJ2-3; D ambiguous. The germline CDR1 and CDR2 sequences are MNHEY and SVGAGI. There are 18 residues in the CDR3. The V end was cut by 0 bases, the J end by 2 bases, with 18 bases between. The CDR3 region has the DNA TGTGCCAGCAGTTACTCGAATACCCGACTCGCCTACACAGATACGCAGTATTTT. Amino acids: CASSYSNTRLAYTDTQYF.